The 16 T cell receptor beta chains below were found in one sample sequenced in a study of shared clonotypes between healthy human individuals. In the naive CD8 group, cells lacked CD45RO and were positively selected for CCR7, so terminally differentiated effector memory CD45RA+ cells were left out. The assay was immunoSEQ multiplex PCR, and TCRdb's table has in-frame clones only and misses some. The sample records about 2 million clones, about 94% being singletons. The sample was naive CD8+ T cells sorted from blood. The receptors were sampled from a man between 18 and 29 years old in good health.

CDR3 loop: CATSIIAGGPWGEQFF. In DNA form, the CDR3 reads TGTGCCACCAGCATAATAGCGGGGGGCCCTTGGGGTGAGCAGTTCTTC. The genes are TRBV15 and TRBJ2-1, with 10 bases fitting TRBD2. J lost 9 bases, V lost 4 bases, and 12 bases had no gene match. CDR1 is LNHNV and CDR2 is YYDKDF in the germline V gene (reference sequence). This CDR3 comprises 16 residues.

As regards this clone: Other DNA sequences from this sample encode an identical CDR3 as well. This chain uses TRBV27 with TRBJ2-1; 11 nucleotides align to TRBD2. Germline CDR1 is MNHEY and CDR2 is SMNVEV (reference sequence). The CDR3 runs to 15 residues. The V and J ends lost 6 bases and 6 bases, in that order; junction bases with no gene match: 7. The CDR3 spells CASRPLAGVGNEQFF. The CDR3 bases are TGTGCCAGCAGGCCACTAGCGGGAGTAGGCAATGAGCAGTTCTTC.

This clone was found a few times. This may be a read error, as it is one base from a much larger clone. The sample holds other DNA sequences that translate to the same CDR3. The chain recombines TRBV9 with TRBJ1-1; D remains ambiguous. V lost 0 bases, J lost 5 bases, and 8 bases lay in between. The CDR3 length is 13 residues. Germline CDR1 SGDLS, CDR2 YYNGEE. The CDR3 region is CASSVGGKTEAFF. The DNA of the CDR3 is TGTGCCAGCAGCGTAGGGGGAAAGACTGAAGCTTTCTTT.

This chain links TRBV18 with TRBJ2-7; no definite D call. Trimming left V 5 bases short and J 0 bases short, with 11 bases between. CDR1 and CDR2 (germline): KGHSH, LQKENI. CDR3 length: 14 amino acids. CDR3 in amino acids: CASSSDKFSYEQYF. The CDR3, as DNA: TGTGCCAGCTCATCTGACAAGTTCTCCTACGAGCAGTACTTC. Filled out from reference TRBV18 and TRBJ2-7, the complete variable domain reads NAGVMQNPRHLVRRRGQEARLRCSPMKGHSHVYWYRQLPEEGLKFMVYLQKENIIDESGMPKERFSAEFPKEGPSILRIQQVVRGDSAAYFCASSSDKFSYEQYFGPGTRLTVT.

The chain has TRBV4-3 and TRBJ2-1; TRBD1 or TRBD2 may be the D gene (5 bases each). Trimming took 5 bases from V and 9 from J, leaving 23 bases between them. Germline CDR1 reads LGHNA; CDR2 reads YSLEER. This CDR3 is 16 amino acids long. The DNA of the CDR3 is TGCGCCAGCAGCAGTGACACCGGGGCCGCTGAATCTGAGCAGTTCTTC. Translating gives CASSSDTGAAESEQFF.

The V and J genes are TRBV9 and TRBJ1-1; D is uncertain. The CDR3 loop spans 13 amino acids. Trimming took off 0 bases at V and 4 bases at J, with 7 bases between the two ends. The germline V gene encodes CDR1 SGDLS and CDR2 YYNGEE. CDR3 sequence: CASSVAVLTEAFF. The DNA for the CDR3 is TGTGCCAGCAGCGTAGCTGTCCTCACTGAAGCTTTCTTT.

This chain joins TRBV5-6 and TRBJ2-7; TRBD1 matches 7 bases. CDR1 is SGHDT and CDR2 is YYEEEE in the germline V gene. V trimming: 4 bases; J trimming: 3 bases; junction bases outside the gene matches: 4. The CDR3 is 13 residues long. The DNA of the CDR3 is TGTGCCAGCAGCATGGACAGGTTCTACGAGCAGTACTTC. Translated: CASSMDRFYEQYF. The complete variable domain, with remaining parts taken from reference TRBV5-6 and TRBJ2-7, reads DAGVTQSPTHLIKTRGQQVTLRCSPKSGHDTVSWYQQALGQGPQFIFQYYEEEERQRGNFPDRFSGHQFPNYSSELNVNALLLGDSALYLCASSMDRFYEQYFGPGTRLTVT.

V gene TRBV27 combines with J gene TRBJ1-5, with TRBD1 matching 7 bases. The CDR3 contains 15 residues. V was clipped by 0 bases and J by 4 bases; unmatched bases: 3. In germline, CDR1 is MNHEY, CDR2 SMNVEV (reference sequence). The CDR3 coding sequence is TGTGCCAGCAGTTTATCGACAGGGTGGAATCAGCCCCAGCATTTT. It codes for CASSLSTGWNQPQHF.

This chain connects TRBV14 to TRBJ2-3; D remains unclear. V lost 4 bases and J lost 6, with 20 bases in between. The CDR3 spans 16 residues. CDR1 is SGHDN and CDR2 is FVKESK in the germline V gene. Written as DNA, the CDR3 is TGTGCCAGCAGCCCAGGAGTGGCGCCGTTCGCGGATACGCAGTATTTT. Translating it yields CASSPGVAPFADTQYF.

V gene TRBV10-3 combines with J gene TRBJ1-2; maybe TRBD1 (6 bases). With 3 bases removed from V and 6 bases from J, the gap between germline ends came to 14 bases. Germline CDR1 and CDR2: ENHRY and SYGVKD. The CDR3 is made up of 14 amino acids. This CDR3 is CAISDMSGEDGYTF. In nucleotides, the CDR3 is TGTGCCATCAGTGATATGTCAGGGGAAGATGGCTACACCTTC.

For the CDR3, the DNA is TGTGCCAGCAGCCAATCAGCGGATACGCAGTATTTT. Its translation: CASSQSADTQYF. The chain is built from TRBV7-9 and TRBJ2-3; D remains unclear. Germline V gives CDR1 SEHNR, CDR2 FQNEAQ (reference sequence). The CDR3 is made up of 12 amino acids. Trimming left V 5 bases short and J 6 bases short, with 9 bases between.

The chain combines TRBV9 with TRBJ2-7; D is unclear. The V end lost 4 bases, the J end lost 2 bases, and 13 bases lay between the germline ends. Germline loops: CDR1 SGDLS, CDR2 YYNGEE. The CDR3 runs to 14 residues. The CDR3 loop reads CASSPTSSTYEQYF. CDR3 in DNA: TGTGCCAGCAGCCCGACCAGTTCTACCTACGAGCAGTACTTC.

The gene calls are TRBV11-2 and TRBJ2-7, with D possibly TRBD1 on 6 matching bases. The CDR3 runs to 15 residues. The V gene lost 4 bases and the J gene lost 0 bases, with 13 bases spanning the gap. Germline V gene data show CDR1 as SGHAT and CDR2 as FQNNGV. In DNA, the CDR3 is TGTGCCAGCAGCTCGGACAGCTGGAGCTCCTACGAGCAGTACTTC. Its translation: CASSSDSWSSYEQYF.

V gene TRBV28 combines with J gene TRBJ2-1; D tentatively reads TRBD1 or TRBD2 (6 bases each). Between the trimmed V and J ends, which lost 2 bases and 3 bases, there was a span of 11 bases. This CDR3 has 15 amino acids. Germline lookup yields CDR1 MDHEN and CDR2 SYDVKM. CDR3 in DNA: TGTGCCAGCAGTTTAACCGGGGGCATCTACAATGAGCAGTTCTTC. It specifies CASSLTGGIYNEQFF. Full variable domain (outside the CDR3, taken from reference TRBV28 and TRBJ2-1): DVKVTQSSRYLVKRTGEKVFLECVQDMDHENMFWYRQDPGLGLRLIYFSYDVKMKEKGDIPEGYSVSREKKERFSLILESASTNQTSMYLCASSLTGGIYNEQFFGPGTRLTVL.

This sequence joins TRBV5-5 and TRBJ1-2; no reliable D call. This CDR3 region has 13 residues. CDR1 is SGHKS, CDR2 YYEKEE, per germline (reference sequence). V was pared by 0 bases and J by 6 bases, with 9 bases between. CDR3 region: CASSLGVSNGYTF. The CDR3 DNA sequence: TGTGCCAGCAGCTTGGGGGTCTCCAATGGCTACACCTTC.

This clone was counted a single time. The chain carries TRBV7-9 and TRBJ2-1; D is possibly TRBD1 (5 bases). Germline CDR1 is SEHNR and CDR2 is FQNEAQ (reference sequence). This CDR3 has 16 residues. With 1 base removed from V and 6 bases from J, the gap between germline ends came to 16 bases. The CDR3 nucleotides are TGTGCCAGCAGCTTAGGACAGCGCGGTCATTCCAATGAGCAGTTCTTC. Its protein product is CASSLGQRGHSNEQFF.